Each of the 31 T cell receptor beta chains below was sequenced from the same sample in a study of T-cell reconstitution after alpha-beta-depleted transplantation in children. Unique molecular identifiers were used to barcode this TCRbeta library. TCRdb reprocessed the PCR reads via MiXCR and lists one record per CDR3 protein. The sample has some 220,000 distinct CDR3 sequences, 8% to 10% seen once. The input for sequencing was PBMCs from the stem cell graft donor, taken from the stem cell graft. All receptors come from a human donor who donated a stem cell graft to a child with acute lymphoblastic leukemia.

This clonotype was seen a handful of times. The chain carries TRBV6-5 and TRBJ2-3, with D perhaps TRBD2 (6 bases). The V end lost 0 bases, the J end lost 5 bases, and 15 bases lay between the germline ends. The CDR3 sequence is 16 residues long. Germline-derived CDR1 and CDR2 are MNHEY and SVGAGI. CDR3 nucleotide sequence: TGTGCCAGCAGTTACTCGACTGGTGGAGCGGGAGATACGCAGTATTTT. It translates to CASSYSTGGAGDTQYF.

As DNA, the CDR3 is TGTGCCAGCAGTCTCGACAGGGTTGATTCACCCCTCCACTTT. It specifies CASSLDRVDSPLHF. The chain joins TRBV12-3 or TRBV12-4 to TRBJ1-6, with 7 bases fitting TRBD1. V lost 5 bases, J lost 8 bases, and 6 bases stayed unmatched. The CDR3 is made up of 14 amino acids.

The CDR3 DNA is TGTGCCAGCAGCTTAGTAACGGGGGGGCGTCTGAATGAGCAGTTCTTC. Protein: CASSLVTGGRLNEQFF. This chain connects TRBV7-2 to TRBJ2-1; 8 bases are a match to TRBD2. J lost 7 bases, V lost 1 base, and 9 bases had no gene match. There are 16 residues in the CDR3. Germline V gene sequence: CDR1 SGHTA, CDR2 FQGNSA.

The chain recombines TRBV24-1 with TRBJ2-3; 9 bases agree with TRBD2. CDR1 and CDR2 (germline): KGHDR, SFDVKD. Trimming removed 7 bases from V and 1 base from J; junction bases left unmatched: 5. This CDR3 has 15 residues. The CDR3 sequence is CATSSIAGGTDTQYF. In nucleotides, the CDR3 is TGTGCCACCAGCTCAATAGCGGGGGGCACAGATACGCAGTATTTT.

Many counts were recorded for this clonotype. The chain joins TRBV7-2 to TRBJ2-7; TRBD2 aligns across 10 bases. With 4 bases clipped from V and 3 bases from J, the junction kept 9 bases outside the gene matches. Per germline, CDR1 SGHTA and CDR2 FQGNSA. CDR3 length: 16 residues. This chain's CDR3 is CASSSPKAGGYYEQYF. CDR3 coding DNA: TGTGCCAGCAGCTCCCCGAAAGCGGGGGGGTACTACGAGCAGTACTTC.

This clonotype has more than one count but fewer than ten. This rearrangement joins TRBV20-1 to TRBJ1-2, with 7 bases matching TRBD1. V trimming: 3 bases; J trimming: 3 bases; junction bases outside the gene matches: 4. Germline V gives CDR1 DFQATT, CDR2 SNEGSKA (reference sequence). This CDR3 spans 13 amino acids. CDR3 coding DNA: TGCAGTGCTAGCGTGAGGGGGCACTATGGCTACACCTTC. This codes for CSASVRGHYGYTF.

This clonotype was found a few times. The chain carries TRBV7-9 and TRBJ2-7; D gene uncertain. Trimming removed 5 bases at V and 2 bases at J, with 10 bases between. CDR3 length: 13 amino acids. Germline CDR1 and CDR2: SEHNR and FQNEAQ (reference sequence). The CDR3 here is CASSPPVAYEQYF. Written as DNA, the CDR3 is TGTGCCAGCAGCCCTCCGGTGGCCTACGAGCAGTACTTC.

There are a few counts of this clonotype. The rearrangement joins TRBV20-1 to TRBJ1-2; TRBD1 is a possible D gene (6 bases). The germline CDR1 and CDR2 sequences are DFQATT and SNEGSKA (reference sequence). The length of the CDR3 is 15 residues. Deletions cut 5 bases from V and 4 bases from J, with 20 bases between. Written as DNA, the CDR3 is TGCAGTGCTTCCGAGACAGGACACCTCTTCTATGGCTACACCTTC. Amino acids: CSASETGHLFYGYTF.

The V and J genes are TRBV7-6 and TRBJ1-5, with no clear D. The germline CDR1 and CDR2 sequences are SGHVS and FNYEAQ. V gave up 4 bases and J gave up 3 bases, with 16 bases separating them. This CDR3 spans 16 amino acids. CDR3 in DNA: TGTGCCAGCAGCTCATCCTCTGCCAGACTCAATCAGCCCCAGCATTTT. It encodes CASSSSSARLNQPQHF.

There are many counts of this clonotype. The chain couples TRBV2 to TRBJ1-1; D gene ambiguous. Germline V CDR1 and CDR2: SNHLY, FYNNEI. This CDR3 has 15 residues. With 4 bases removed from V and 1 base from J, the gap between germline ends came to 13 bases. The chain's CDR3 is CASSVFGPENTEAFF. Written as DNA, the CDR3 is TGTGCCAGCAGTGTATTTGGGCCGGAGAACACTGAAGCTTTCTTT.

The J gene is TRBJ1-3, the V gene TRBV5-1; D is perhaps TRBD1 (5 bases). Germline lookup yields CDR1 SGHRS and CDR2 YFSETQ. The V gene lost 0 bases and the J gene lost 8 bases, with 9 bases spanning the gap. The CDR3 is made up of 13 amino acids. CDR3: CASSLEGSHTIYF. CDR3 in DNA: TGCGCCAGCAGCTTGGAGGGGAGTCACACCATATATTTT.

This clonotype has a handful of counts. The rearrangement links TRBV12-3 or TRBV12-4 to TRBJ1-1; 10 bases agree with TRBD1. Germline trimming cut 7 bases from V and 10 bases from J; bases unmatched to any gene: 12. The CDR3 spans 14 residues. The CDR3 coding sequence is TGTGCCAGCACTTTGGGGACAGGGGCCTTTGGAGCTTTCTTT. Translation: CASTLGTGAFGAFF.

This clonotype was seen only once. This sequence joins TRBV20-1 and TRBJ1-5; 10 nucleotides align to TRBD1. V shed 5 bases and J 4 bases; nucleotides not matched to a gene: 14. Germline CDR1 is DFQATT and CDR2 is SNEGSKA (reference sequence). The CDR3 is 17 residues long. DNA of the CDR3: TGCAGTGCTCTTAAACCGGGACAGGGGTTGGGGAATCAGCCCCAGCATTTT. Translating gives CSALKPGQGLGNQPQHF.

This clonotype was observed a few times. CDR3 coding DNA: TGTGCCAGCAGTGATCTGGGATACACCGGGGAGCTGTTTTTT. The encoded protein is CASSDLGYTGELFF. The chain is built from TRBV2 and TRBJ2-2; no reliable D call. Germline loops: CDR1 SNHLY, CDR2 FYNNEI. Trimming left V 3 bases short and J 3 bases short, with 8 bases between. The CDR3 covers 14 residues.

This clonotype appeared many times. V gene TRBV4-3 combines with J gene TRBJ1-3, with D perhaps matching TRBD1 (5 bases). The germline V gene has CDR1 LGHNA and CDR2 YSLEER. The CDR3 sequence is 13 residues long. Trimming cost V 8 bases and J 4 bases, with 12 bases left between them. The CDR3 nucleotides read TGCGCCAGCGCGGGGCAGGGCGGAAACACCATATATTTT. Its translation is CASAGQGGNTIYF.

The chain combines TRBV5-1 with TRBJ1-4; a weak D match, TRBD1 (6 bases). Germline V CDR1 and CDR2: SGHRS, YFSETQ. The CDR3 contains 16 residues. V lost 7 bases to trimming and J lost 0 bases, with 16 bases between them. The CDR3 sequence: CASRRDGGATNEKLFF. The CDR3 DNA reads as TGCGCCAGCCGAAGAGATGGGGGCGCAACTAATGAAAAACTGTTTTTT. Full variable domain (outside the CDR3, taken from reference TRBV5-1 and TRBJ1-4): KAGVTQTPRYLIKTRGQQVTLSCSPISGHRSVSWYQQTPGQGLQFLFEYFSETQRNKGNFPGRFSGRQFSNSRSEMNVSTLELGDSALYLCASRRDGGATNEKLFFGSGTQLSVL.

This clonotype was seen repeatedly, ten times or more. The chain couples TRBV7-9 to TRBJ2-1; the match to TRBD2 covers 7 bases. Trimming removed 5 bases from V and 0 bases from J; junction bases left unmatched: 10. The CDR3 loop spans 17 amino acids. CDR1 and CDR2 from the germline V gene are SEHNR and FQNEAQ (reference sequence). The CDR3 DNA reads TGTGCCAGCAGCCCCGGGGGGAGTTTAAGCTCCTACAATGAGCAGTTCTTC. Translation gives CASSPGGSLSSYNEQFF.

The chain employs TRBV5-1 and TRBJ2-6; D is ambiguous. The CDR3 spans 16 residues. The V end was cut by 3 bases, the J end by 0 bases, with 10 bases between. The germline CDR1 and CDR2 sequences are SGHRS and YFSETQ. The CDR3 sequence: CASSSNTASGANVLTF. CDR3 bases: TGCGCCAGCAGCTCAAATACAGCCTCTGGGGCCAACGTCCTGACTTTC.

The chain links TRBV6-5 to TRBJ2-2; TRBD2 aligns across 12 bases. With 2 bases clipped from V and 4 bases from J, the junction kept 11 bases outside the gene matches. This CDR3 contains 19 residues. The germline V gene has CDR1 MNHEY and CDR2 SVGAGI. CDR3 region: CASSYILAGGPSVTGELFF. CDR3 nucleotides: TGTGCCAGCAGTTACATCCTAGCGGGGGGGCCGTCGGTCACCGGGGAGCTGTTTTTT.

A few counts support this clonotype. The rearrangement uses TRBV5-1 and TRBJ1-2, with TRBD1 matching 8 bases. CDR3 size: 14 residues. Per the germline V gene, CDR1 is SGHRS and CDR2 is YFSETQ. With V trimmed by 0 bases and J by 8 bases, 6 bases remained unmatched. The CDR3 region has the DNA TGCGCCAGCAGCTTGGGACAGGGGAGCGGAGGCTACACCTTC. It specifies CASSLGQGSGGYTF.

Of note for this clonotype: A much bigger clone sits one base away, suggesting this may be a read error. Given the absence of the conserved phenylalanine or tryptophan at the CDR3 end, a read error is likely. V gene TRBV6-2 or TRBV6-3 combines with J gene TRBJ2-5; TRBD1 aligns across 9 bases. Germline V gene lookup returns CDR1 MNHEY and CDR2 SVGEGT. With V trimmed by 2 bases and J by 1 base, 2 bases remained unmatched. CDR3 length: 15 amino acids. The CDR3 sequence: CASSYGQGIQETQYY. The CDR3 DNA reads TGTGCCAGCAGTTACGGACAGGGGATCCAAGAGACCCAGTACTAC.

The chain combines TRBV6-2 or TRBV6-3 with TRBJ2-2; 9 bases map to TRBD2. Trimming took 6 bases from V and 0 from J; bases not matched to a gene: 8. This CDR3 contains 17 residues. Germline V gives CDR1 MNHEY, CDR2 SVGEGT. The CDR3 nucleotides read TGTGCCAGCAGCCTAACCGGCGGGGGGGCGAACACCGGGGAGCTGTTTTTT. Protein sequence: CASSLTGGGANTGELFF.

Of note for this clonotype: Compared with germline, one end of the junction differs, possibly owing to a read error. The genes are TRBV20-1 and TRBJ2-4; TRBD2 matches at 14 bases. This CDR3 is built from 12 residues. CDR1 DFQATT and CDR2 SNEGSKA come from the germline V gene (reference sequence). CDR3 DNA sequence: TGCAGTGCTAGATCGGGGGGACTAGCGGGGGTATTC. It is translated as CSARSGGLAGVF.

This clonotype was seen repeatedly, ten times or more. The J gene is TRBJ2-1, the V gene TRBV4-1; D unclear. Germline CDR1 MGHRA, CDR2 YSYEKL. This CDR3 is 16 amino acids long. The V and J ends lost 0 bases and 4 bases respectively, with 13 bases between them. The CDR3 DNA follows: TGCGCCAGCAGCCAAGAGGAAAACAGCTTATACAATGAGCAGTTCTTC. Translated: CASSQEENSLYNEQFF.

This clonotype was detected ten times or more. The chain is built from TRBV2 and TRBJ2-7; D ambiguous. Germline CDR1 SNHLY, CDR2 FYNNEI. Deletions cut 0 bases from V and 2 bases from J, with 11 bases between. The CDR3 extends over 15 amino acids. The CDR3: CASSEAPRSAYEQYF. The CDR3 nucleotides read TGTGCCAGCAGTGAAGCGCCCAGGTCTGCCTACGAGCAGTACTTC. Together with reference TRBV2 and TRBJ2-7, the CDR3 gives the full variable domain: EPEVTQTPSHQVTQMGQEVILRCVPISNHLYFYWYRQILGQKVEFLVSFYNNEISEKSEIFDDQFSVERPDGSNFTLKIRSTKLEDSAMYFCASSEAPRSAYEQYFGPGTRLTVT.

This clonotype was found a few times. V gene TRBV18 combines with J gene TRBJ2-7; 10 bases fit TRBD2. Losses at the gene ends were 7 bases for V and 2 bases for J; bases not matched to a gene: 5. Per the germline V gene, CDR1 is KGHSH and CDR2 is LQKENI. The CDR3 is made up of 14 amino acids. The CDR3 DNA sequence: TGTGCCAGCTGTGGGACTAGCGAAACCTACGAGCAGTACTTC. Translating it yields CASCGTSETYEQYF. Using reference TRBV18 and TRBJ2-7 for the parts outside the CDR3, the full variable domain is NAGVMQNPRHLVRRRGQEARLRCSPMKGHSHVYWYRQLPEEGLKFMVYLQKENIIDESGMPKERFSAEFPKEGPSILRIQQVVRGDSAAYFCASCGTSETYEQYFGPGTRLTVT.

The chain has TRBV9 and TRBJ2-5; no clear D gene. This CDR3 has 12 residues. Trimming shortened V by 0 bases and J by 5 bases, and 5 bases separated the two germline ends. The germline V gene encodes CDR1 SGDLS and CDR2 YYNGEE. CDR3 residues: CASSVAGETQYF. DNA for the CDR3: TGTGCCAGCAGCGTAGCCGGGGAGACCCAGTACTTC.

This clonotype has just a few counts. The chain combines TRBV7-9 with TRBJ2-1, with D possibly TRBD1 on 5 matching bases. CDR1 SEHNR and CDR2 FQNEAQ come from the germline V gene (reference sequence). Trimming removed 1 base from V and 12 bases from J, with 10 bases in between. The CDR3 loop spans 12 amino acids. DNA of the CDR3: TGTGCCAGCAGCTTAGGGGGCAACGCGCAGTTCTTC. Protein product: CASSLGGNAQFF.

This clonotype appeared many times. The chain is built from TRBV2 and TRBJ1-4; D ambiguous. The CDR3 sequence is 12 residues long. V dropped 7 bases and J dropped 7 bases, with 10 bases sitting between them. Germline V CDR1 and CDR2: SNHLY, FYNNEI. DNA of the CDR3: TGTGCCAGCACGAGCGCTGGTGAAAAACTGTTTTTT. This translates into CASTSAGEKLFF.

V and J are TRBV5-1 and TRBJ2-5; D is perhaps TRBD1 or TRBD2 (5 bases each). The V and J ends lost 4 bases and 4 bases respectively, with 14 bases between them. This CDR3 has 14 residues. CDR1 is SGHRS, CDR2 YFSETQ, per germline. The CDR3 is CASSARDGGETQYF. The CDR3, as DNA: TGCGCCAGCAGCGCCAGGGACGGTGGAGAGACCCAGTACTTC.

This clonotype has a count of ten or more. This chain links TRBV10-3 with TRBJ2-1; TRBD2 matches 14 bases. CDR1 and CDR2 from the germline V gene are ENHRY and SYGVKD. This CDR3 has 18 amino acids. The ends lost 6 bases at V and 0 bases at J; junction bases unmatched: 7. The CDR3 spells CAIRDDGTSGGSYNEQFF. In DNA, the CDR3 is TGTGCCATCAGGGACGACGGGACTAGCGGGGGCTCCTACAATGAGCAGTTCTTC.